This T cell receptor beta chain emerged from a study of T cell responses to AZD1222 COVID-19 vaccine. General study points: Per reports, nearly half of all spike-specific TCRs target regions that are unmutated in variants. Only a handful of AZD1222 recipients were seropositive at baseline. Spike-specific TCR breadth and depth were elevated following two AZD1222 doses.

Comment on this clone: What it recognizes is unknown.

Profiling relied on immunoSEQ multiplex PCR, and the TCRdb table lists in-frame clones only, not all of them. The table includes 90,000 to 120,000 clones, around nine tenths detected once. Germline V gene data show CDR1 as SGHAT and CDR2 as FQNNGV. V lost 5 bases and J lost 0; bases outside the gene matches: 6. The length of the CDR3 is 16 residues. This TCR was recovered from an adult in good health. The sample was peripheral blood, taken on day 0 of AZD1222 vaccination. The chain links TRBV11-2 to TRBJ2-3; 9 positions agree with TRBD1. This CDR3 reads CASSLQGATSTDTQYF. The DNA of the CDR3 is TGTGCCAGCAGCCTACAGGGGGCCACTAGCACAGATACGCAGTATTTT.